Following are 15 T cell receptor beta chains from one sample sequenced in a study of early T cells in non-severe SARS-CoV-2 infection. TCRdb independently ran MiXCR on the 5' RACE reads; one entry per CDR3 protein. The table shows roughly 53,000 distinct CDR3 sequences, with roughly 9% occurring only once. Sequencing was carried out using whole blood. These receptors all stem from an adult who was a healthcare worker with PCR-confirmed SARS-CoV-2 infection or an uninfected control (not recorded which).

The chain carries TRBV5-1 and TRBJ1-1, with D perhaps matching TRBD1 (5 bases). Germline-derived CDR1 and CDR2 are SGHRS and YFSETQ. The V end lost 4 bases, the J end lost 5 bases, and 12 bases lay between the germline ends. The length of the CDR3 is 13 residues. The CDR3 protein is CASSRDSPTEAFF. The CDR3 coding sequence is TGCGCCAGCAGCCGTGACAGTCCAACTGAAGCTTTCTTT.

This clonotype was counted at least ten times. The rearrangement joins TRBV29-1 to TRBJ2-2; 11 bases match TRBD2. This CDR3 comprises 14 residues. Trimming took 4 bases from V and 6 from J; bases not matched to a gene: 4. The germline CDR1 and CDR2 sequences are SQVTM and ANQGSEA. CDR3 residues: CSVGWTSGSGELFF. CDR3 sequence (DNA): TGCAGCGTTGGTTGGACTAGCGGGTCCGGGGAGCTGTTTTTT.

In its sample, this clonotype was seen many times. This chain connects TRBV12-5 to TRBJ2-1, with 9 bases that match TRBD1. The V gene end was trimmed by 6 bases and the J gene end by 3 bases; junction bases not matched to a gene: 6. The CDR3 spans 15 residues. Per the germline V gene, CDR1 is LGHNT and CDR2 is FRNRAP. The CDR3 here is CASGRRQGGYNEQFF. CDR3 bases: TGTGCTAGTGGCCGGAGACAGGGGGGCTACAATGAGCAGTTCTTC. Looking up the rest from reference TRBV12-5 and TRBJ2-1 gives the full variable domain: DARVTQTPRHKVTEMGQEVTMRCQPILGHNTVFWYRQTMMQGLELLAYFRNRAPLDDSGMPKDRFSAEMPDATLATLKIQPSEPRDSAVYFCASGRRQGGYNEQFFGPGTRLTVL.

This clonotype was observed many times. The chain employs TRBV2 and TRBJ2-5; 8 bases line up with TRBD1. The germline gives CDR1 SNHLY, CDR2 FYNNEI. V trimming: 6 bases; J trimming: 2 bases; junction bases outside the gene matches: 11. CDR3 length: 16 amino acids. The DNA for the CDR3 is TGTGCCAGCAGCTATCGACAGGGGAGAGGGCAAGAGACCCAGTACTTC. This codes for CASSYRQGRGQETQYF. The whole variable domain, filled in from reference TRBV2 and TRBJ2-5, reads EPEVTQTPSHQVTQMGQEVILRCVPISNHLYFYWYRQILGQKVEFLVSFYNNEISEKSEIFDDQFSVERPDGSNFTLKIRSTKLEDSAMYFCASSYRQGRGQETQYFGPGTRLLVL.

Ten or more counts support this clonotype. The chain is built from TRBV27 and TRBJ2-3, with 13 positions matching TRBD2. CDR3 length: 17 amino acids. In germline, CDR1 is MNHEY, CDR2 SMNVEV (reference sequence). Trimming at V came to 7 bases and at J to 1 base, leaving 8 bases not matched to a gene. This chain's CDR3 is CASNPVGTSGGTDTQYF. In DNA, the CDR3 is TGTGCCAGCAACCCCGTAGGGACTAGCGGGGGCACAGATACGCAGTATTTT.

This clonotype was counted ten times or more. The chain links TRBV5-4 to TRBJ2-7; no firm D call. The ends were cut back, 3 bases at V and 7 bases at J, with 11 bases in the middle. The CDR3 is 12 residues long. Germline V gene sequence: CDR1 SGHNT, CDR2 YYREEE (reference sequence). This CDR3 is CASSYPNGEQYF. The CDR3 bases are TGTGCCAGCAGCTACCCTAATGGGGAGCAGTACTTC. Supplemented by reference TRBV5-4 and TRBJ2-7, the full variable domain reads ETGVTQSPTHLIKTRGQQVTLRCSSQSGHNTVSWYQQALGQGPQFIFQYYREEENGRGNFPPRFSGLQFPNYSSELNVNALELDDSALYLCASSYPNGEQYFGPGTRLTVT.

This clonotype was observed a handful of times. The CDR3 DNA reads TGCAGTGCTATCGACAGATTCGAGCAGTACTTC. This translates into CSAIDRFEQYF. The chain couples TRBV20-1 to TRBJ2-7; TRBD1 is a possible D gene (5 bases). Trimming removed 4 bases from V and 6 bases from J, with 10 bases in between. This CDR3 has 11 amino acids. From germline, CDR1 is DFQATT and CDR2 SNEGSKA (reference sequence).

The V gene is TRBV5-4, the J gene TRBJ2-5; D not resolved. This CDR3 is built from 14 residues. V lost 0 bases and J lost 4, with 10 bases in between. Germline CDR1 SGHNT, CDR2 YYREEE (reference sequence). The CDR3 spells CASSLGGWGETQYF. In nucleotides, the CDR3 is TGTGCCAGCAGCTTGGGGGGATGGGGAGAGACCCAGTACTTC.

This clonotype has ten or more counts. The V gene is TRBV5-1, the J gene TRBJ1-1; D possibly corresponds to TRBD1 (5 bases). Germline CDR1 SGHRS, CDR2 YFSETQ. Trimming left V 3 bases short and J 0 bases short, with 12 bases between. The CDR3 is made up of 15 amino acids. This CDR3 is CASSWDDSMNTEAFF. CDR3 nucleotides: TGCGCCAGCAGCTGGGACGACAGTATGAACACTGAAGCTTTCTTT.

The V and J genes are TRBV27 and TRBJ2-3, with a tentative D call TRBD2 (6 bases). The CDR3 has 14 amino acids. Looked up from germline, CDR1 is MNHEY and CDR2 is SMNVEV (reference sequence). V dropped 3 bases and J dropped 4 bases, with 11 bases sitting between them. The CDR3 reads CASSLGLVPDTQYF. The CDR3, as DNA: TGTGCCAGCAGTTTGGGACTGGTCCCAGATACGCAGTATTTT.

Remarks on this clonotype: It may be a read error: a sequence one base away is much more abundant. The V call is TRBV2, the J call TRBJ1-1; 8 bases match TRBD1. There are 15 residues in the CDR3. CDR1 SNHLY and CDR2 FYNNEI come from the germline V gene. V dropped 11 bases and J dropped 3; count of bases not matched to a gene: 14. In DNA form, the CDR3 reads TGTGCCTGTACTGCCGGGACAGGAATTCACACTGAAGCTTTCTTT. This codes for CACTAGTGIHTEAFF.

This clonotype was counted at least ten times. The chain recombines TRBV29-1 with TRBJ2-4; D possibly corresponds to TRBD1 (5 bases). CDR3 size: 14 residues. Germline V gene data show CDR1 as SQVTM and CDR2 as ANQGSEA. V was pared by 7 bases and J by 1 base, with 14 bases between. CDR3 sequence reads: CSAPGPGAKNIQYF. As DNA, the CDR3 is TGCAGCGCTCCGGGCCCAGGGGCCAAAAACATTCAGTACTTC. The full variable domain, rest sourced from reference TRBV29-1 and TRBJ2-4, is SAVISQKPSRDICQRGTSLTIQCQVDSQVTMMFWYRQQPGQSLTLIATANQGSEATYESGFVIDKFPISRPNLTFSTLTVSNMSPEDSSIYLCSAPGPGAKNIQYFGAGTRLSVL.

In DNA, the CDR3 is TGTGCCAGCAGAGGACTTGCGGAGGCCCGGTACTTC. Amino acid sequence: CASRGLAEARYF. The chain recombines TRBV12-3 or TRBV12-4 with TRBJ2-5, with TRBD2 as a possible D gene (5 bases). This CDR3 is 12 amino acids long. V gave up 6 bases and J gave up 13 bases, with 18 bases separating them.

This clonotype was detected many times. The chain uses TRBV5-6 and TRBJ2-1; D is possibly TRBD1 or TRBD2 (5 bases each). The CDR3 contains 12 residues. The V and J ends lost 3 bases and 10 bases respectively, with 11 bases between them. Per germline, CDR1 SGHDT and CDR2 YYEEEE. CDR3 nucleotides: TGTGCCAGCAGCTCCCTGGGGACGGAGCAGTTCTTC. As protein: CASSSLGTEQFF.

The table lists this clonotype with many counts. V usage is TRBV5-1 and J usage is TRBJ2-6; D gene unclear. Trimming shortened V by 4 bases and J by 1 base, and 12 bases separated the two germline ends. Germline lookup yields CDR1 SGHRS and CDR2 YFSETQ. CDR3 length equals 16 residues. CDR3 DNA sequence: TGCGCCAGCAGCCCCGGACCGTTTTCTGGGGCCAACGTCCTGACTTTC. This sequence encodes CASSPGPFSGANVLTF.